The 21 T cell receptor beta chains presented below share a single source sample, sequenced in a study of response to subunit inactivated influenza vaccine. TCRdb processed the RT-PCR reads anew with MiXCR; each CDR3 protein has one entry. This repertoire shows about 780,000 distinct CDR3 sequences, less than 20% found once; its top ten account for roughly a tenth. The sample was PBMCs from blood, taken 5 to 6 days after vaccination. The receptor set was obtained from a middle-aged man who received an inactivated influenza vaccine.

The rearrangement joins TRBV15 to TRBJ2-1, with TRBD2 identical over 7 bases. Germline CDR1 reads LNHNV; CDR2 reads YYDKDF (reference sequence). V gave up 3 bases and J gave up 4 bases; unmatched junction bases: 3. The CDR3 is 14 amino acids. CDR3 sequence reads: CATSSLADYNEQFF. CDR3 coding DNA: TGTGCCACCAGCAGTCTAGCGGATTACAATGAGCAGTTCTTC. The full variable domain, completed using reference TRBV15 and TRBJ2-1, is DAMVIQNPRYQVTQFGKPVTLSCSQTLNHNVMYWYQQKSSQAPKLLFHYYDKDFNNEADTPDNFQSRRPNTSFCFLDIRSPGLGDTAMYLCATSSLADYNEQFFGPGTRLTVL.

This clonotype was seen repeatedly, ten times or more. The chain uses TRBV20-1 and TRBJ2-7, with D uncertain. Between the trimmed V and J ends, which lost 3 bases and 0 bases, there was a span of 12 bases. Germline loops: CDR1 DFQATT, CDR2 SNEGSKA (reference sequence). The CDR3 is made up of 14 amino acids. Here the CDR3 DNA reads TGCAGTGCTAGCGACCTTTTATCCTCCTACGAGCAGTACTTC. It specifies CSASDLLSSYEQYF.

The chain uses TRBV10-3 and TRBJ2-1, with D possibly being TRBD1 or TRBD2 (5 bases each). Between the trimmed V and J ends, which lost 10 bases and 1 base, there was a span of 23 bases. This CDR3 region has 17 residues. The germline gives CDR1 ENHRY, CDR2 SYGVKD. For the CDR3, the DNA is TGTGCCACGCGAAGGGGACCGTCAATTAGATCCTACAATGAGCAGTTCTTC. Protein: CATRRGPSIRSYNEQFF.

The chain uses TRBV7-6 and TRBJ2-2; 7 bases align to TRBD2. CDR1 and CDR2 (germline): SGHVS, FNYEAQ. The CDR3 spans 18 residues. The V and J ends lost 1 base and 0 bases, in that order; junction bases with no gene match: 8. CDR3 in DNA: TGTGCCAGCAGCTTAGTGCGGGAGCTTTTAACGAACACCGGGGAGCTGTTTTTT. Translating it yields CASSLVRELLTNTGELFF.

The gene calls are TRBV5-1 and TRBJ2-1; maybe TRBD2 (5 bases). Trimming stripped 0 bases from V and 0 bases from J, with 7 bases between. Looked up from germline, CDR1 is SGHRS and CDR2 is YFSETQ. The CDR3 is 15 amino acids. CDR3 in amino acids: CASSLGSVSYNEQFF. CDR3 sequence (DNA): TGCGCCAGCAGCTTGGGTAGCGTCTCCTACAATGAGCAGTTCTTC.

The sample holds a few counts of this clonotype. The J gene is TRBJ2-7, the V gene TRBV6-1, with D tentatively TRBD1 (6 bases). The ends were cut back, 7 bases at V and 3 bases at J, with 13 bases in the middle. Germline CDR1 MNHNS, CDR2 SASEGT. The CDR3 extends over 13 amino acids. DNA of the CDR3: TGTGCCAGCATCTATGGCAGGGGCTACGAGCAGTACTTC. It is translated as CASIYGRGYEQYF.

This chain connects TRBV3-1 to TRBJ2-1; TRBD2 matches 10 bases. V was clipped by 4 bases and J by 8 bases; unmatched bases: 5. This CDR3 has 14 amino acids. Germline CDR1 reads LGHDT; CDR2 reads YNNKEL (reference sequence). CDR3 DNA: TGTGCCAGCAGCCCCAGCGGGGGGGTTGATGAGCAGTTCTTC. Translating gives CASSPSGGVDEQFF.

The chain combines TRBV25-1 with TRBJ1-6; D is unresolved. V was trimmed by 0 bases and J by 7 bases, leaving 4 bases between them. The germline gives CDR1 MGHDK, CDR2 SYGVNS. This CDR3 has 13 residues. Written as DNA, the CDR3 is TGTGCCAGCAGTGAATATAGGAATTCACCCCTCCACTTT. Translating gives CASSEYRNSPLHF.

This chain connects TRBV10-3 to TRBJ1-5; TRBD1 matches 8 bases. From germline, CDR1 is ENHRY and CDR2 SYGVKD. The CDR3 is 15 residues long. Unmatched junction bases numbered 10, after V lost 5 bases and J lost 7 bases. The CDR3 sequence: CAISKTGTGFQPQHF. CDR3 sequence (DNA): TGTGCCATCAGTAAGACCGGGACAGGATTCCAGCCCCAGCATTTT.

This clonotype was counted a few times. J is TRBJ2-5 and V is TRBV25-1; 7 nucleotides align to TRBD2. This CDR3 comprises 13 residues. Looked up from germline, CDR1 is MGHDK and CDR2 is SYGVNS. V shed 6 bases and J 4 bases; nucleotides not matched to a gene: 5. The CDR3 DNA sequence: TGTGCCAGCAGACGGGGGGTTTTAGAGACCCAGTACTTC. Its translation is CASRRGVLETQYF.

A few counts support this clonotype. J is TRBJ2-1 and V is TRBV18, with D unclear. V was shortened by 2 bases and J by 5 bases, with 10 bases between the two germline ends. Germline lookup yields CDR1 KGHSH and CDR2 LQKENI. The CDR3 consists of 14 residues. The CDR3 spells CASSPAGPNNEQFF. CDR3 nucleotide sequence: TGTGCCAGCTCACCAGCCGGACCTAACAATGAGCAGTTCTTC. Based on the CDR3 plus reference TRBV18 and TRBJ2-1, the full variable domain is NAGVMQNPRHLVRRRGQEARLRCSPMKGHSHVYWYRQLPEEGLKFMVYLQKENIIDESGMPKERFSAEFPKEGPSILRIQQVVRGDSAAYFCASSPAGPNNEQFFGPGTRLTVL.

V usage is TRBV7-6 and J usage is TRBJ2-1, with D possibly being TRBD1 (5 bases). The germline CDR1 and CDR2 sequences are SGHVS and FNYEAQ. This CDR3 has 14 amino acids. The ends were cut back, 2 bases at V and 6 bases at J, with 11 bases in the middle. CDR3 coding DNA: TGTGCCAGCAGCTTAATGGGCAGGGCCAATGAGCAGTTCTTC. This encodes CASSLMGRANEQFF.

The chain couples TRBV20-1 to TRBJ2-1; 7 bases line up with TRBD2. V dropped 2 bases and J dropped 0; count of bases not matched to a gene: 7. The CDR3 is 16 residues long. The germline V gene encodes CDR1 DFQATT and CDR2 SNEGSKA (reference sequence). The chain's CDR3 is CSARPTGGGSYNEQFF. The CDR3 DNA reads TGCAGTGCTAGACCCACTGGGGGGGGCTCCTACAATGAGCAGTTCTTC.

This clonotype was seen a few times. This rearrangement joins TRBV2 to TRBJ2-5, with 7 bases lining up with TRBD2. With V trimmed by 4 bases and J by 4 bases, 18 bases remained unmatched. CDR3 length equals 18 residues. The germline gives CDR1 SNHLY, CDR2 FYNNEI. The CDR3 DNA reads TGTGCCAGCAGTGGTCTTCGGGGCGGGAGTAAGACGGCAGAGACCCAGTACTTC. Protein product: CASSGLRGGSKTAETQYF.

This clonotype was detected a few times. CDR3 protein: CASSLNQNEKLFF. CDR3 DNA sequence: TGTGCCAGCAGCCTGAACCAGAATGAAAAACTGTTTTTT. V is TRBV12-3 or TRBV12-4 and J is TRBJ1-4; D not resolved. Trimming removed 6 bases from V and 5 bases from J, with 10 bases in between. CDR3 size: 13 residues.

This clonotype was observed at least ten times. The rearrangement links TRBV29-1 to TRBJ2-1; 7 bases line up with TRBD2. CDR1 is SQVTM, CDR2 ANQGSEA, per germline. This CDR3 spans 12 amino acids. V shed 6 bases and J 6 bases; nucleotides not matched to a gene: 5. CDR3 bases: TGCAGCGTCGCCAGGACTAGCAATGAGCAGTTCTTC. Encoded protein: CSVARTSNEQFF.

The chain is built from TRBV7-3 and TRBJ2-3; weak D call: TRBD2 (5 bases). This CDR3 has 15 amino acids. Germline V CDR1 and CDR2: SGHTA, FQGTGA. Trimming pared 5 bases from V and 1 base from J, leaving 13 bases between. CDR3 sequence reads: CASSLGATGTDTQYF. The DNA of the CDR3 is TGTGCCAGCAGCCTGGGAGCTACTGGCACAGATACGCAGTATTTT.

The chain uses TRBV28 and TRBJ1-2; D possibly corresponds to TRBD1 (5 bases). Germline CDR1 reads MDHEN; CDR2 reads SYDVKM. V lost 2 bases to trimming and J lost 1 base, with 14 bases between them. This CDR3 region has 16 residues. CDR3 nucleotide sequence: TGTGCCAGCAGTTTACGGCCCCCGACAGTTAACTATGGCTACACCTTC. Translating it yields CASSLRPPTVNYGYTF.

V and J are TRBV4-1 and TRBJ2-7; 8 nucleotides line up with TRBD1. The CDR3 is made up of 15 amino acids. V lost 2 bases to trimming and J lost 2 bases; unmatched junction nucleotides: 5. CDR1 and CDR2 (germline): MGHRA, YSYEKL. CDR3 DNA sequence: TGCGCCAGCAGCCAAACAGGGGGACCGACCTACGAGCAGTACTTC. Translated: CASSQTGGPTYEQYF.

In this sample, this clonotype turned up many times. V and J are TRBV2 and TRBJ1-2; D uncertain. The CDR3 runs 14 residues. Germline values: CDR1 SNHLY, CDR2 FYNNEI. Trimming removed 6 bases from V and 4 bases from J, with 15 bases in between. CDR3: CASRVLTPGYGYTF. CDR3 bases: TGTGCCAGCAGAGTACTGACGCCGGGCTATGGCTACACCTTC.

A note on this clonotype: Without the conserved terminal phenylalanine or tryptophan, this CDR3 likely stems from a read error. The chain joins TRBV6-6 to TRBJ2-7; 11 bases fit TRBD1. The CDR3 loop spans 13 amino acids. The ends lost 6 bases at V and 4 bases at J; junction bases unmatched: 2. CDR1 and CDR2 from the germline V gene are MNHNY and SVGAGI (reference sequence). DNA for the CDR3: TGTGCCAGCAGCCGGGACAGGGGGTACGAGCAGTACTTA. As protein: CASSRDRGYEQYL.